Below, 5 T cell receptor beta chains from the same sample are listed, as sequenced in a study of CD4 T cells in relation to SARS-CoV-2 and coronaviruses. Here immunoSEQ multiplex PCR was the method, and the copy in TCRdb shows in-frame clones only, minus some. Of 25,000 to 30,000 clones in the sample, 76% were seen once. Their antigens remain unidentified. The unexposed donors gave CD4+ T cells in about 2011-2018, prior to COVID-19. CD4+ T cells were isolated from the cells after less than 13 days of culture. The sample consisted of CD4+ T cells from PBMCs, cultured in vitro. Receptors were obtained from a human donor in good health.

This clone has only one observation. The chain links TRBV5-1 to TRBJ1-3, with a tentative D call TRBD1 (6 bases). The CDR3 extends over 14 amino acids. Germline V gene sequence: CDR1 SGHRS, CDR2 YFSETQ. V was pared by 6 bases and J by 3 bases, with 13 bases between. The CDR3 reads CASTQGPDGNTIYF. The CDR3 DNA reads TGCGCCAGCACACAGGGCCCTGATGGAAACACCATATATTTT.

This chain uses TRBV6-2 or TRBV6-3 with TRBJ1-5; 7 nucleotides agree with TRBD1. The CDR3 loop spans 15 amino acids. The V gene's germline CDR1 is MNHEY and CDR2 SVGEGT. Trimming removed 4 bases from V and 2 bases from J; junction bases left unmatched: 5. CDR3 amino acids: CASSSHTGGNQPQHF. For the CDR3, the DNA is TGTGCCAGCAGTTCCCATACAGGGGGCAATCAGCCCCAGCATTTT.

V gene TRBV6-2 or TRBV6-3 combines with J gene TRBJ2-5; D unclear. Trimming shortened V by 4 bases and J by 7 bases, and 10 bases separated the two germline ends. The germline gives CDR1 MNHEY, CDR2 SVGEGT. CDR3 length equals 12 residues. The CDR3 sequence is CASSSDSGTQYF. CDR3 bases: TGTGCCAGCAGTTCAGACTCGGGGACCCAGTACTTC.

V is TRBV7-6 and J is TRBJ1-1; 8 bases agree with TRBD1. This CDR3 region has 15 residues. From germline, CDR1 is SGHVS and CDR2 FNYEAQ. V trimming: 1 base; J trimming: 7 bases; junction bases outside the gene matches: 8. CDR3 region: CASSLDGQGGLEAFF. Written as DNA, the CDR3 is TGTGCCAGCAGCTTAGACGGACAGGGAGGCCTTGAAGCTTTCTTT.

CDR3 region: CASSLGRGQTFSTPLHF. Written as DNA, the CDR3 is TGTGCCAGCAGCTTAGGCCGGGGACAGACATTTTCCACACCCCTCCACTTT. The chain employs TRBV13 and TRBJ1-6; 7 bases are shared with TRBD1. The trim removed 0 bases at V and 11 bases at J, leaving 13 bases unmatched. From germline, CDR1 is PRHDT and CDR2 FYEKMQ (reference sequence). The CDR3 runs 17 residues.